These T cell receptor beta chains were read from a single sample in a study of OX40 agonist ivuxolimab in advanced cancers. Sequencing used immunoSEQ multiplex PCR; TCRdb keeps in-frame clones, though not all of them. The table lists fewer than 20,000 clones, just under 75% of them singletons. The material sequenced was CD4+ or CD8+ T cells sorted from blood, taken in a trial of the OX40 agonist ivuxolimab. Receptors were obtained from an adult with an advanced solid tumor such as melanoma, head and neck, liver or kidney cancer. CDR3s include the opening cysteine and the closing phenylalanine or tryptophan. D genes are given only for firm matches. Size tells how often a clone was seen (once, few, many) or the class of an expanded clone, and some rows leave it out.

V,D,J,size,DNA,CDR3
TRBV6-5,NA,TRBJ1-4,few,TGTGCCACCTCGCCAGGGGTTGCAACTAATGAAAAACTGTTTTTT,CATSPGVATNEKLFF
TRBV27,NA,TRBJ2-7,NA,TGTGCCAGCAGTTTACTCTTCGACAGAAACTACGAGCAGTACTTC,CASSLLFDRNYEQYF
TRBV29-1,NA,TRBJ1-2,NA,TGCAGCGTTTACCTATTAGCTAACTATGGCTACACCTTC,CSVYLLANYGYTF
TRBV7-9,NA,TRBJ1-2,NA,TGTGCCAGCAGCCGCACGGACGCCTCTTGGGGCTACACCTTC,CASSRTDASWGYTF
TRBV9,NA,TRBJ2-2,once,TGTGCCAGCAGTGCGAACACCGGGGAGCTGTTTTTT,CASSANTGELFF
TRBV5-4,NA,TRBJ2-5,NA,TGTGCCAGCAGTATTGGGGACTCCCAAGAGACCCAGTACTTC,CASSIGDSQETQYF
TRBV28,NA,TRBJ2-5,NA,TGTGCCAGCAGCCGGATGGAACTTGGGGAGCAGTACTTC,CASSRMELGEQYF
TRBV9,TRBD2,TRBJ2-1,NA,TGTGCCAGCAGCGTAGCTGGGGGGGAGTACAATGAGCAGTTCTTC,CASSVAGGEYNEQFF
TRBV2,TRBD2,TRBJ2-5,NA,TGTGCCAGCAGTTCGGGGGGGGAAGAGACCCAGTACTTC,CASSSGGEETQYF
TRBV5-6,TRBD2,TRBJ2-1,NA,TGTGCCAGCAGCTTGGTTGGCGGGGGGAATGAGCAGTTCTTC,CASSLVGGGNEQFF
TRBV6-5,NA,TRBJ1-2,NA,TGTGCCAGCAGTTACGGTGGGCAGAATGGCTACACCTTC,CASSYGGQNGYTF
TRBV19,NA,TRBJ1-4,NA,TGTGCCAGTAGTATATCCAGCCCGGCCCGACAGGCTAATGAAAAACTGTTTTTT,CASSISSPARQANEKLFF
TRBV5-4,NA,TRBJ1-1,NA,TGTGCCAGCAGCCCGGGTAGGACAAAGAACACTGAAGCTTTCTTT,CASSPGRTKNTEAFF
TRBV6-5,NA,TRBJ2-7,NA,TGTGCCAGCAGTTACTCGATATCCTACGAGCAGTACTTC,CASSYSISYEQYF
TRBV7-9,NA,TRBJ1-4,NA,TGTGCCAGCAACAGGGATAATGAAAAACTGTTTTTT,CASNRDNEKLFF
TRBV6-5,NA,TRBJ1-1,NA,TGTGCCAGCAGTCCAGGGGTTGAAGCTTTCTTT,CASSPGVEAFF
TRBV4-1,TRBD1,TRBJ2-2,NA,TGCGCCAGCAGCCAAAATTCCGGACAGGGGGAGGGCACCGGGGAGCTGTTTTTT,CASSQNSGQGEGTGELFF
TRBV6-5,TRBD2,TRBJ2-5,NA,TGTGCCAGCAGTTACTGGGGGGGGGATGCGGAGACCCAGTACTTC,CASSYWGGDAETQYF
TRBV28,TRBD1,TRBJ1-4,NA,TGTGCCAGCAGTTTAACCGACAGGGCTCAATCGGAAAAACTGTTTTTT,CASSLTDRAQSEKLFF
TRBV4-2,TRBD1,TRBJ2-7,NA,TGTGCCAGCGGGGACAGGGGGGACGAGCAGTACTTC,CASGDRGDEQYF
TRBV6-1,NA,TRBJ2-2,NA,TGTGCCAGCAGTGAAGCAGTTGGAATGTTGGGGACCGGGGAGCTGTTTTTT,CASSEAVGMLGTGELFF
TRBV5-4,NA,TRBJ1-1,NA,TGTGCCAGCAGCCCAAAGGACGGAATCATGAACACTGAAGCTTTCTTT,CASSPKDGIMNTEAFF
TRBV29-1,NA,TRBJ2-4,NA,TGCAGCGTTGAGGAGTGGAGGGCCGATCCACTAGCCAAAAACATTCAGTACTTC,CSVEEWRADPLAKNIQYF
TRBV27,TRBD2,TRBJ2-7,few,TGTGCCAGCAGTTTATTGGGCGGGGGCTCCTACGAGCAGTACTTC,CASSLLGGGSYEQYF
TRBV6-6,NA,TRBJ2-5,once,TGTGCCAGCAGTCTGAACTGGGGGGAGACCCAGTACTTC,CASSLNWGETQYF
TRBV2,TRBD1,TRBJ2-7,NA,TGTGCCAGCAGTGTTGACAGGGGCACCTACGAGCAGTACTTC,CASSVDRGTYEQYF
TRBV27,TRBD1,TRBJ2-5,once,TGTGCCAGCAGTAGGACAGGGTATGGTGAGACCCAGTACTTC,CASSRTGYGETQYF
TRBV7-9,NA,TRBJ2-1,NA,TGTGCCAGCAGCTTAAGCGGGAATGAGCAGTTCTTC,CASSLSGNEQFF
TRBV25-1,TRBD1,TRBJ1-6,NA,TGTGCCAGCAGTGACTTCACCGGGACAGGGGATTCACCCCTCCACTTT,CASSDFTGTGDSPLHF
TRBV7-8,TRBD2,TRBJ2-1,NA,TGTGCCAGCAGCTTAACCAGCGGGAGCTCCAATGAGCAGTTCTTC,CASSLTSGSSNEQFF
TRBV6-6,TRBD1,TRBJ2-7,NA,TGTGCCAGCAGTTACTCGGGACAGGGGCCGTTCGAGCAGTACTTC,CASSYSGQGPFEQYF
TRBV28,NA,TRBJ1-6,NA,TGTGCCAGCAGTTTAATGACAAACTCACCCCTCCACTTT,CASSLMTNSPLHF
TRBV30,NA,TRBJ1-2,few,TGTGCCTCCGGGCCTGGGGGCTACACCTTC,CASGPGGYTF
TRBV27,NA,TRBJ1-6,NA,TGTGCCAGCAGTTTAGCCACTTACTCCTATAATTCACCCCTCCACTTT,CASSLATYSYNSPLHF
TRBV28,NA,TRBJ2-1,NA,TGTGCCAGCAGCCTCGATCTAGCAGAGAGCTCCTACAATGAGCAGTTCTTC,CASSLDLAESSYNEQFF
TRBV7-9,NA,TRBJ2-7,medium-sized,TGTGCCAGCTCGCGGGCGCTTCATTCAGGGGAGCAGTACTTC,CASSRALHSGEQYF
TRBV7-9,TRBD2,TRBJ2-7,NA,TGTGCCAGCAGCTTACGGACTAGCGGGAGAAGAGCCGAGCAGTACTTC,CASSLRTSGRRAEQYF